This T cell receptor beta chain was identified in a study of blood T cell repertoires in COVID-19. Study overall: Samples taken during acute and convalescent COVID-19 were collected in the United States, Italy and Spain.

Authors' data handling: Amplified reference gene primers provided the basis for estimating nucleated cell counts. Assay used: immunoSEQ multiplex PCR; TCRdb lists only in-frame clones, some missing. The V and J calls and clone size come from that table; D and trimming were worked out from the DNA. The sample holds approximately 93,000 clones, 75% to 90% seen once. V lost 5 bases, J lost 4 bases, and 11 bases lay in between. Germline CDR1 WSHSY, CDR2 SAAADI. The CDR3 is made up of 13 amino acids. V usage is TRBV10-2 and J usage is TRBJ1-1; D possibly corresponds to TRBD1 (6 bases). The source of this sequence is a human donor in a cohort sampled during active COVID-19. Material for sequencing was peripheral blood. The CDR3: CASSQGGGTEAFF. The CDR3 coding sequence is TGCGCCAGCAGTCAGGGAGGGGGCACTGAAGCTTTCTTT.